This TCR beta chain was observed in a study of identical twins. Study-level results: Abundant beta clonotypes from cord blood bore fewer insertions; memory repertoires lacked this pattern. Twin pairs' shared out-of-frame alpha sequences were enriched in low generation probability.

One entry per CDR3 protein, called by TCRdb with MiXCR from the 5' RACE reads. In the table there are around 1.7 million distinct CDR3 sequences, about 31% of which are singletons. V was shortened by 1 base and J by 4 bases, with 10 bases between the two germline ends. CDR3 size: 14 residues. Germline V gives CDR1 SGHDN, CDR2 FVKESK. This clonotype was recorded a few times. What it binds is unknown. Each donor (without exception) was a healthy Caucasian. Sequenced: cord blood. This TCR was recovered from a newborn girl in good health. The V gene is TRBV14, the J gene TRBJ1-2; D remains unclear. CDR3 amino acids: CASSQGRGSYGYTF. The CDR3, as DNA: TGTGCCAGCAGCCAAGGAAGAGGGAGCTATGGCTACACCTTC.